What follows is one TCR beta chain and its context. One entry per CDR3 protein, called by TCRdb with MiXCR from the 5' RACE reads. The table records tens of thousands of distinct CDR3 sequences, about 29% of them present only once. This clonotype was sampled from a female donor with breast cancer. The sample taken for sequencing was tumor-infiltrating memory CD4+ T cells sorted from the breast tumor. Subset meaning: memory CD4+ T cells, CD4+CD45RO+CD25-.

The CDR3 loop reads CASSQDFGTDTQYF. DNA of the CDR3: TGTGCCAGCAGCCAAGATTTTGGCACAGATACGCAGTATTTT. The J gene is TRBJ2-3, the V gene TRBV4-2; D remains ambiguous. The germline V and J ends were trimmed by 0 bases and 1 base, with 5 bases remaining between them. Germline lookup yields CDR1 LGHNA and CDR2 YNFKEQ. The CDR3 consists of 14 residues.